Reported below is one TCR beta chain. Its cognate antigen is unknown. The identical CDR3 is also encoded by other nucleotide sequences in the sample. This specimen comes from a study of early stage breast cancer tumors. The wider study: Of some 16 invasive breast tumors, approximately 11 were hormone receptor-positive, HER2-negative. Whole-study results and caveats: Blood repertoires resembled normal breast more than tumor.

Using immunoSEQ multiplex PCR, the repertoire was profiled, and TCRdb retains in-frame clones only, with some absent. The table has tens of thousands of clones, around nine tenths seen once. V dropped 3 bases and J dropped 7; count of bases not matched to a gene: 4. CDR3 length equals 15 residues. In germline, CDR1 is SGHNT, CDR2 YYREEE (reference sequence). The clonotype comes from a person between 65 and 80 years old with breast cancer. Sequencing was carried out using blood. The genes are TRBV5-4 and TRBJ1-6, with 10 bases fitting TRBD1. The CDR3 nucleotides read TGTGCCAGCAGCTCCGGACAGGGGGGAAATTCACCCCTCCACTTT. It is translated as CASSSGQGGNSPLHF.